The source of this T cell receptor beta chain is a study of breast tumors, draining lymph nodes, adjacent tissues (dated by TCRdb to the mid-2010s). Background on the whole study: The study compared TCR beta repertoires across tumor, adjacent nontumor tissue and axillary lymph nodes from breast cancer patients. The study aimed to assess the relationships and possible T-cell exchange between tumor, surrounding tissue and draining lymph node repertoires in human breast cancer.

Lymph node samples came from the axillary draining lymph nodes of breast cancer patients. V sheds 3 bases and J sheds 0 bases, leaving 12 bases between their ends. The germline V gene (reference sequence) gives CDR1 as DFQATT and CDR2 as SNEGSKA. The CDR3 numbers 15 residues from cysteine through phenylalanine. The DNA shown is the 45-base CDR3, in frame from base 1. Study-wide findings and limitations: Tumors showed preferential V and J gene usage, and their T-cell repertoire diversity fell below that of lymph nodes yet above that of nontumor tissue. Rather than being directly demonstrated, the conclusion that tumor T cells originate in lymph nodes was presented as consistent with a hypothesis. In luminal-like breast cancer, tumor and nontumor tissue repertoires resembled each other significantly more than in basal-like breast cancer. The data were considered consistent with the idea that most tumor T cells come from the lymph node and then expand in tumor tissue.

Sequenced using an Illumina HiSeq 2000. TCR beta chain libraries were generated through multiplex PCR amplification. High-throughput sequencing was used to analyze the amplified TCR beta chain products. TCRdb cleaned the public reads at Q25 with fastp, built clones with MiXCR and kept in-frame beta chains. All rows with the same CDR3 protein become a single entry with the most common DNA and genes. The sample has around 290,000 distinct CDR3 sequences on record, about 33% of them singletons. The top ten hold roughly 1.2% of the sample. In this sample, this clonotype turned up many times. Its specific antigen is unknown. Per-nucleotide qualities are absent, and no much larger clonotype sits a single base away.

Sequenced material: axillary lymph node tissue. The receptor was derived from a female donor with breast cancer. Some clones in this sample may be carry-over from other donors' samples. The rearranged segments are TRBV20-1 and TRBJ1-5; no D gene is confidently identified. The sequenced DNA is TGCAGTGCTAGGCCCGGGTGGGATAGCAATCAGCCCCAGCATTTT. It encodes CSARPGWDSNQPQHF.